This is a list of T cell receptor beta chains from one sample in a study of early T cells in non-severe SARS-CoV-2 infection. TCRdb called the 5' RACE reads again in MiXCR, with one record for every CDR3 protein. The sample contains fewer than 80,000 distinct CDR3 sequences, 12% of which appear only once. This material consisted of whole blood, taken at baseline. The receptors shown here come from an adult who was a healthcare worker with PCR-confirmed SARS-CoV-2 infection or an uninfected control (not recorded which). The donor label of this sample is uncertain. Both conserved end residues are part of each CDR3. Fields, in order: V gene, J gene, CDR3 length, D gene, clone size, CDR3 protein, CDR3 DNA. D genes are given only for firm matches. Some rows mark clone size as missing; the rest say once, few, many or name a class of expanded clone.

v_gene: TRBV6-4
j_gene: TRBJ2-2
len: 13
d_gene: .
abundance: few
CDR3aa: CASSSTNTGELFF
CDR3nt: TGTGCCAGCAGTAGCACGAACACCGGGGAGCTGTTTTTT

v_gene: TRBV6-1
j_gene: TRBJ1-6
len: 15
d_gene: TRBD1
abundance: few
CDR3aa: CASSEVTGALSPLHF
CDR3nt: TGTGCCAGCAGTGAAGTGACAGGGGCTTTGTCACCCCTCCACTTT

v_gene: TRBV9
j_gene: TRBJ2-1
len: 13
d_gene: .
abundance: few
CDR3aa: CASSQHAGNEQFF
CDR3nt: TGTGCCAGCAGCCAGCATGCGGGGAATGAGCAGTTCTTC

v_gene: TRBV12-3/TRBV12-4
j_gene: TRBJ2-5
len: 13
d_gene: .
abundance: .
CDR3aa: CASRSGPQETQYF
CDR3nt: TGTGCCAGCAGGAGCGGGCCCCAAGAGACCCAGTACTTC

v_gene: TRBV5-1
j_gene: TRBJ1-2
len: 15
d_gene: .
abundance: many
CDR3aa: CASSSTPGPNYGYTF
CDR3nt: TGCGCCAGCAGCTCAACTCCGGGACCCAACTATGGCTACACCTTC

v_gene: TRBV6-6
j_gene: TRBJ1-3
len: 16
d_gene: .
abundance: .
CDR3aa: CASSYSYSGEGNTIYF
CDR3nt: TGTGCCAGCAGTTACTCTTACTCAGGGGAGGGAAACACCATATATTTT

v_gene: TRBV7-3
j_gene: TRBJ1-1
len: 17
d_gene: TRBD1
abundance: .
CDR3aa: CASSLAGTGGYNTEAFF
CDR3nt: TGTGCCAGCAGCCTCGCCGGGACAGGGGGCTACAACACTGAAGCTTTCTTT

v_gene: TRBV6-1
j_gene: TRBJ1-5
len: 14
d_gene: .
abundance: few
CDR3aa: CASSVADLGQPQHF
CDR3nt: TGTGCCAGCAGTGTCGCCGACTTAGGACAGCCCCAGCATTTT

v_gene: TRBV5-1
j_gene: TRBJ2-5
len: 14
d_gene: .
abundance: few
CDR3aa: CASRPGTDPETQYF
CDR3nt: TGCGCCAGCAGGCCCGGGACTGACCCCGAGACCCAGTACTTC

v_gene: TRBV9
j_gene: TRBJ2-3
len: 15
d_gene: TRBD2
abundance: few
CDR3aa: CASSVAAGRGDTQYF
CDR3nt: TGTGCCAGCAGCGTAGCGGCAGGGAGGGGAGATACGCAGTATTTT

v_gene: TRBV20-1
j_gene: TRBJ2-3
len: 14
d_gene: .
abundance: many
CDR3aa: CSSQWDPGTDTQYF
CDR3nt: TGCAGTTCCCAGTGGGACCCAGGCACAGATACGCAGTATTTT

v_gene: TRBV12-3/TRBV12-4
j_gene: TRBJ2-3
len: 14
d_gene: .
abundance: .
CDR3aa: CASSLGVDTDTQYF
CDR3nt: TGTGCCAGCAGTTTAGGAGTAGACACAGATACGCAGTATTTT

v_gene: TRBV7-2
j_gene: TRBJ2-1
len: 14
d_gene: .
abundance: .
CDR3aa: CASSLGTVHNEQFF
CDR3nt: TGTGCCAGCAGCTTAGGGACCGTTCACAATGAGCAGTTCTTC

v_gene: TRBV11-2
j_gene: TRBJ2-5
len: 14
d_gene: .
abundance: .
CDR3aa: CASSLGTARETQYF
CDR3nt: TGTGCCAGCAGCTTAGGGACCGCCCGAGAGACCCAGTACTTC

v_gene: TRBV3-1
j_gene: TRBJ1-1
len: 13
d_gene: .
abundance: many
CDR3aa: CASSHRGNTEAFF
CDR3nt: TGTGCCAGCAGCCATCGGGGAAACACTGAAGCTTTCTTT

v_gene: TRBV7-8
j_gene: TRBJ2-5
len: 12
d_gene: .
abundance: many
CDR3aa: CASSSTDMAQYF
CDR3nt: TGTGCCAGCAGCTCCACGGACATGGCCCAGTACTTC

v_gene: TRBV7-7
j_gene: TRBJ2-5
len: 14
d_gene: .
abundance: .
CDR3aa: CASADPTVQETQYF
CDR3nt: TGTGCCAGCGCTGACCCGACAGTACAAGAGACCCAGTACTTC

v_gene: TRBV5-1
j_gene: TRBJ1-6
len: 16
d_gene: .
abundance: .
CDR3aa: CASSLGGATYNSPLHF
CDR3nt: TGCGCCAGCAGCTTGGGGGGAGCCACCTATAATTCACCCCTCCACTTT

v_gene: TRBV25-1
j_gene: TRBJ1-6
len: 14
d_gene: TRBD1
abundance: .
CDR3aa: CASGTTGMFSPLHF
CDR3nt: TGTGCCAGCGGGACGACAGGGATGTTTTCACCCCTCCACTTT

v_gene: TRBV7-3
j_gene: TRBJ2-5
len: 13
d_gene: .
abundance: medium-sized
CDR3aa: CASSHGGPETQYF
CDR3nt: TGTGCCAGCAGCCATGGGGGGCCAGAGACCCAGTACTTC

v_gene: TRBV6-2/TRBV6-3
j_gene: TRBJ1-2
len: 14
d_gene: .
abundance: many
CDR3aa: CASSYSSRGYGYTF
CDR3nt: TGTGCCAGCAGTTACTCTTCCAGGGGCTATGGCTACACCTTC

v_gene: TRBV5-4
j_gene: TRBJ2-3
len: 17
d_gene: TRBD2
abundance: .
CDR3aa: CASSLGPSSGGTDTQYF
CDR3nt: TGTGCCAGCAGCTTGGGCCCTAGTAGCGGGGGCACAGATACGCAGTATTTT

v_gene: TRBV29-1
j_gene: TRBJ1-6
len: 14
d_gene: TRBD1
abundance: few
CDR3aa: CSATTGELNSPLHF
CDR3nt: TGCAGCGCAACAACAGGGGAATTGAATTCACCCCTCCACTTT

v_gene: TRBV5-1
j_gene: TRBJ2-5
len: 15
d_gene: .
abundance: .
CDR3aa: CASSLASRTQETQYF
CDR3nt: TGCGCCAGCAGCTTGGCCAGCAGAACCCAAGAGACCCAGTACTTC

v_gene: TRBV5-5
j_gene: TRBJ1-5
len: 16
d_gene: TRBD1
abundance: .
CDR3aa: CASSLDRGPSNQPQHF
CDR3nt: TGTGCCAGCAGCTTGGACAGGGGGCCCTCCAATCAGCCCCAGCATTTT

v_gene: TRBV10-2
j_gene: TRBJ2-5
len: 16
d_gene: .
abundance: .
CDR3aa: CASSEVGGPDQETQYF
CDR3nt: TGCGCCAGCAGTGAAGTCGGGGGTCCGGACCAAGAGACCCAGTACTTC